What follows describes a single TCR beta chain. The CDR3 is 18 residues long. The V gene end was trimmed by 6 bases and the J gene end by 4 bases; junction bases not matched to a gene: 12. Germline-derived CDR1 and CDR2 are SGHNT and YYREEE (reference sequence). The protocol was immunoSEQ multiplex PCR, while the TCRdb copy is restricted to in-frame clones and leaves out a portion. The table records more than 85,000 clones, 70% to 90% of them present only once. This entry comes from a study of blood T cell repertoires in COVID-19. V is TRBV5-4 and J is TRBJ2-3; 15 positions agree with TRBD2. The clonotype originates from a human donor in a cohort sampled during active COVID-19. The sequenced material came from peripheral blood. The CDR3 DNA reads TGTGCCAGCAAGGTTGGAGGGACTAGCGGGAGGTGGGCAGATACGCAGTATTTT. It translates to CASKVGGTSGRWADTQYF.